The 18 T cell receptor beta chains reported below all come from one sample, sequenced in a study of blood T cells in healthy people across ages. A second roughly 6 to 12 cycle PCR used barcoded and J-beta primers. TCRdb re-called the 5' RACE reads with MiXCR, one entry per CDR3 protein. This sample carries 1.5 million to 2 million distinct CDR3 sequences, about 50% of them seen once, and the ten largest clones take approximately 2.1%. Sequencing used blood. These receptors were collected from a woman in her forties in good health.

The V call is TRBV4-1, the J call TRBJ1-4; D ambiguous. This CDR3 spans 14 amino acids. Trimming cost V 1 base and J 5 bases, with 8 bases left between them. Germline V CDR1 and CDR2: MGHRA, YSYEKL. Here the CDR3 DNA reads TGCGCCAGCAGCCAAGTAGGTGGGAATGAAAAACTGTTTTTT. This gives the protein CASSQVGGNEKLFF.

A note on this clonotype: This sequence may be a read error, since a much larger clone differs from it by one base. This chain uses TRBV20-1 with TRBJ2-5; D ambiguous. Germline V gene data show CDR1 as DFQATT and CDR2 as SNEGSKA (reference sequence). This CDR3 spans 11 amino acids. CDR3: CSGRPQETQYF. Written as DNA, the CDR3 is TGCAGTGGTAGACCCCAAGAGACCCAGTACTTC.

A remark on this clonotype: Relative to the germline gene, one junction end is altered; a read error may explain this. This sequence joins TRBV29-1 and TRBJ2-1; D gene ambiguous. This CDR3 region has 14 residues. From germline, CDR1 is SQVTM and CDR2 ANQGSEA. The CDR3 DNA sequence: TGCAGCGTTGAGAGCCCAGGCCCCTACAATGTGCAGTTCTTC. Translated, it gives CSVESPGPYNVQFF.

In DNA form, the CDR3 reads TGCGCCAGCAGCACTTCGGCTGGAGCGGGGCCCGGGGGTGAGCAGTTCTTC. It is translated as CASSTSAGAGPGGEQFF. J is TRBJ2-1 and V is TRBV5-1, with 7 nucleotides matching TRBD2. The CDR3 runs 17 residues. CDR1 and CDR2 from the germline V gene are SGHRS and YFSETQ. With V trimmed by 4 bases and J by 9 bases, 19 bases remained unmatched.

Comments on this clonotype: One end of the junction does not line up with germline, which may come from a read error. The chain is built from TRBV7-9 and TRBJ1-4; D is unresolved. Germline CDR1 and CDR2: SEHNR and FQNEAQ (reference sequence). The CDR3 contains 11 residues. The chain's CDR3 is CSSTFNEKLFF. The CDR3 DNA reads TGTTCCAGCACCTTTAATGAAAAACTGTTTTTT.

The chain links TRBV7-8 to TRBJ2-5; a weak D match, TRBD2 (5 bases). Trimming removed 5 bases from V and 2 bases from J, with 21 bases in between. Germline V gene lookup returns CDR1 SGHVS and CDR2 FQNEAQ. There are 17 residues in the CDR3. The CDR3 loop is CASSQGPTRDSQETQYF. The CDR3 DNA reads TGTGCCAGCAGCCAAGGGCCTACTAGGGATTCTCAAGAGACCCAGTACTTC. Using reference TRBV7-8 and TRBJ2-5 for the parts outside the CDR3, the full variable domain is GAGVSQSPRYKVAKRGQDVALRCDPISGHVSLFWYQQALGQGPEFLTYFQNEAQLDKSGLPSDRFFAERPEGSVSTLKIQRTQQEDSAVYLCASSQGPTRDSQETQYFGPGTRLLVL.

The J gene is TRBJ1-6, the V gene TRBV28, with a weak D call TRBD1 (5 bases). V was trimmed by 5 bases and J by 9 bases, leaving 17 bases between them. The CDR3 covers 15 residues. The germline V gene encodes CDR1 MDHEN and CDR2 SYDVKM. The CDR3 protein is CASSPRGPGVSPLHF. DNA of the CDR3: TGTGCCAGCAGTCCCCGGGGCCCGGGGGTTTCACCCCTCCACTTT.

This clonotype was found once. The chain is built from TRBV3-1 and TRBJ2-4; D gene uncertain. Trimming cost V 1 base and J 2 bases, with 6 bases left between them. Germline V gene data show CDR1 as LGHDT and CDR2 as YNNKEL (reference sequence). CDR3 length: 14 amino acids. The CDR3 nucleotides are TGTGCCAGCAGCCAAGCCAGAACCAAAAACATTCAGTACTTC. Translation gives CASSQARTKNIQYF.

The chain joins TRBV12-3 or TRBV12-4 to TRBJ2-4; TRBD2 is a possible D gene (6 bases). This CDR3 has 17 amino acids. Trimming took off 1 base at V and 0 bases at J, with 13 bases between the two ends. The DNA of the CDR3 is TGTGCCAGCAGTTTAGAATTGGGGGGATTAGCCAAAAACATTCAGTACTTC. Translating it yields CASSLELGGLAKNIQYF.

As DNA, the CDR3 is TGTGCCAGCAGAAACAGGAACCAAGAGACCCAGTACTTC. Its protein product is CASRNRNQETQYF. V and J are TRBV7-9 and TRBJ2-5, with D perhaps TRBD1 (5 bases). Trimming pared 6 bases from V and 0 bases from J, leaving 8 bases between. The CDR3 totals 13 residues. CDR1 SEHNR and CDR2 FQNEAQ come from the germline V gene (reference sequence).

The gene calls are TRBV7-8 and TRBJ2-5; D possibly uses TRBD1 or TRBD2 (6 bases each). Per germline, CDR1 SGHVS and CDR2 FQNEAQ. This CDR3 region has 17 residues. V lost 1 base, J lost 3 bases, and 18 bases lay in between. The CDR3 DNA reads as TGTGCCAGCAGCTTAGGCCTAAGGGGGGTAGGCAAAGAGACCCAGTACTTC. Its protein is CASSLGLRGVGKETQYF. The variable domain in full, completed from reference TRBV7-8 and TRBJ2-5, reads GAGVSQSPRYKVAKRGQDVALRCDPISGHVSLFWYQQALGQGPEFLTYFQNEAQLDKSGLPSDRFFAERPEGSVSTLKIQRTQQEDSAVYLCASSLGLRGVGKETQYFGPGTRLLVL.

The genes are TRBV11-2 and TRBJ1-2, with 7 positions matching TRBD1. J lost 7 bases, V lost 5 bases, and 13 bases had no gene match. The CDR3 has 15 amino acids. Germline CDR1 is SGHAT and CDR2 is FQNNGV. The CDR3 here is CASSASTGPGRGYTF. As DNA, the CDR3 is TGTGCCAGCAGCGCGTCGACAGGGCCCGGCCGTGGCTACACCTTC.

This rearrangement joins TRBV27 to TRBJ2-5, with unresolved D. The DNA end is more similar to TRBJ2-7, so the J call may be wrong. This CDR3 spans 13 amino acids. Germline V lookup: CDR1 MNHEY, CDR2 SMNVEV (reference sequence). The CDR3 region has the DNA TGTGCCAGCAGTTTTGTCCCTATCGGCGAGCAGTACTTC. It translates to CASSFVPIGEQYF.

The chain combines TRBV28 with TRBJ2-3, with 12 positions matching TRBD2. Germline V gene lookup returns CDR1 MDHEN and CDR2 SYDVKM. Trimming took 4 bases from V and 11 from J; bases not matched to a gene: 10. The CDR3 consists of 15 residues. The CDR3 DNA sequence: TGTGCCAGCAGTTCTCAGACTAGCGGGGGAGGGGGGCAGTATTTT. Protein sequence: CASSSQTSGGGGQYF.

This chain joins TRBV20-1 and TRBJ2-4; no clear D gene. The J call may not be correct, given that the DNA end is closer to TRBJ2-7. Germline V gene lookup returns CDR1 DFQATT and CDR2 SNEGSKA (reference sequence). CDR3 length: 11 residues. The CDR3 here is CSANHSYEQYF. The CDR3 DNA reads as TGCAGTGCTAACCATTCCTACGAGCAGTACTTC.

This chain connects TRBV10-1 to TRBJ2-7; the match to TRBD2 covers 7 bases. The J call may be faulty, since TRBJ2-4 better matches the DNA end. Germline V gene lookup returns CDR1 WNHNN and CDR2 SYGVQD (reference sequence). The length of the CDR3 is 14 residues. For the CDR3, the DNA is TGCGCCAGCAGCAAGGGGCTAGCGGATAACATTCAGTACTTC. It encodes CASSKGLADNIQYF.

Concerning this clonotype itself: The junction departs from the called germline gene at one end, perhaps through a read error. This sequence joins TRBV11-1 and TRBJ2-2; 8 nucleotides agree with TRBD1. CDR3 length equals 18 residues. The V gene's germline CDR1 is SGHAT and CDR2 FQDESV (reference sequence). The CDR3 is CASSLAGRGRGNTGEPFF. The DNA for the CDR3 is TGTGCCAGCAGCTTAGCTGGCAGGGGGCGGGGAAACACCGGGGAGCCGTTTTTT.

The chain uses TRBV7-2 and TRBJ2-7, with D possibly being TRBD1 (5 bases). This CDR3 spans 14 amino acids. V was trimmed by 1 base and J by 3 bases, leaving 10 bases between them. Germline V gene data show CDR1 as SGHTA and CDR2 as FQGNSA. The chain's CDR3 is CASSLDGARYEQYF. Here the CDR3 DNA reads TGTGCCAGCAGCTTAGATGGGGCCCGCTACGAGCAGTACTTC.